This TCR beta chain is drawn from a study of OX40 agonist ivuxolimab in advanced cancers. To note about this clone: At one end, the junction sequence differs from germline, possibly due to a read error.

Measured with immunoSEQ multiplex PCR; TCRdb has only the in-frame clones, and not every one. There are some 65,000 clones in the sample; around 90% occur only once, and under 0.5% lies in the top ten. The specimen comprised CD4+ or CD8+ T cells sorted from blood, sampled in a trial of the OX40 agonist ivuxolimab. This receptor was obtained from an adult with an advanced solid tumor such as melanoma, head and neck, liver or kidney cancer.

The DNA for the CDR3 is TGTGCCAGCACCTTAACGGGTGGCCCCTACGCTGAAGCTTTCTTT. Its protein is CASTLTGGPYAEAFF. V and J are TRBV7-3 and TRBJ1-1; D is ambiguous. The CDR3 length is 15 residues. Germline lookup yields CDR1 SGHTA and CDR2 FQGTGA.